The next 29 T cell receptor beta chains were all read from a single sample in a study of response to subunit inactivated influenza vaccine. TCRdb reprocessed the RT-PCR reads with MiXCR, giving one entry per CDR3 protein. The table shows hundreds of thousands of distinct CDR3 sequences, with around 20% occurring only once. Sequences were derived from PBMCs from blood, sampled 5 days after vaccination. These receptors all stem from a man aged 50-60 years who received an inactivated influenza vaccine.

This clonotype has just a few counts. The J gene is TRBJ2-1, the V gene TRBV20-1, with D possibly TRBD2 on 6 matching bases. The CDR3 loop spans 13 amino acids. Germline assignment: CDR1 DFQATT and CDR2 SNEGSKA (reference sequence). Trimming stripped 5 bases from V and 8 bases from J, with 16 bases between. The CDR3 DNA reads TGCAGTGCTCACCCCGGGAGTACGCATGAGCAGTTCTTC. It translates to CSAHPGSTHEQFF.

The chain uses TRBV16 and TRBJ2-1, with unresolved D. The germline gives CDR1 KGHSY, CDR2 FQNENV. This CDR3 has 13 amino acids. V was shortened by 0 bases and J by 7 bases, with 7 bases between the two germline ends. CDR3: CASSQSLVNEQFF. The DNA for the CDR3 is TGTGCCAGCAGCCAATCCTTAGTTAATGAGCAGTTCTTC.

This clonotype was observed many times. This chain connects TRBV5-1 to TRBJ2-7; 8 nucleotides agree with TRBD1. Unmatched junction bases numbered 1, after V lost 2 bases and J lost 0 bases. The CDR3 length is 14 residues. Looked up from germline, CDR1 is SGHRS and CDR2 is YFSETQ. The DNA of the CDR3 is TGCGCCAGCAGCTTCGACAGGGGCTCCTACGAGCAGTACTTC. This sequence encodes CASSFDRGSYEQYF.

The CDR3 loop reads CASSLGMYYEQYF. The CDR3 nucleotides read TGTGCCAGCAGCTTGGGGATGTACTACGAGCAGTACTTC. The chain combines TRBV5-5 with TRBJ2-7, with D unclear. Germline assignment: CDR1 SGHKS and CDR2 YYEKEE (reference sequence). Trimming cost V 0 bases and J 3 bases, with 7 bases left between them. The CDR3 consists of 13 residues.

The J gene is TRBJ2-3, the V gene TRBV6-1; unclear D gene. The ends were cut back, 2 bases at V and 5 bases at J, with 14 bases in the middle. Germline V gene sequence: CDR1 MNHNS, CDR2 SASEGT. The CDR3 has 15 residues. Written as DNA, the CDR3 is TGTGCCAGCAGTGAAACTTGGGGATATGGAGATACGCAGTATTTT. Translation gives CASSETWGYGDTQYF.

This clonotype appeared a few times. The rearrangement links TRBV9 to TRBJ2-3; D possibly corresponds to TRBD2 (5 bases). The CDR3 extends over 15 amino acids. Trimming shortened V by 3 bases and J by 2 bases, and 13 bases separated the two germline ends. Germline lookup yields CDR1 SGDLS and CDR2 YYNGEE. The chain's CDR3 is CASSAGLYYTDTQYF. CDR3 coding DNA: TGTGCCAGCAGCGCAGGACTCTACTACACAGATACGCAGTATTTT.

This clonotype was seen at least ten times. V and J are TRBV7-2 and TRBJ2-3; D may be TRBD2 (5 bases). Germline assignment: CDR1 SGHTA and CDR2 FQGNSA. This CDR3 region has 14 residues. Trimming removed 1 base from V and 4 bases from J, with 9 bases in between. CDR3 sequence: CASSLGLAADTQYF. The CDR3 bases are TGTGCCAGCAGCTTAGGCCTAGCTGCAGATACGCAGTATTTT.

A few counts support this clonotype. The rearrangement links TRBV12-3 or TRBV12-4 to TRBJ2-2, with a weak D call TRBD2 (5 bases). Trimming removed 7 bases from V and 6 bases from J, with 24 bases in between. CDR3 length equals 17 residues. CDR3: CASTQGGFRSLPGELFF. The CDR3 region has the DNA TGTGCCAGCACCCAAGGCGGGTTTAGGTCGTTGCCCGGGGAGCTGTTTTTT.

This clonotype was observed a few times. In DNA form, the CDR3 reads TGTGCCAGCAGCTTTGTCAGTACGGGCACAGATACGCAGTATTTT. This codes for CASSFVSTGTDTQYF. This chain connects TRBV7-2 to TRBJ2-3; D not certain. The CDR3 sequence is 15 residues long. The germline V gene has CDR1 SGHTA and CDR2 FQGNSA. Trimming removed 3 bases from V and 1 base from J, with 11 bases in between.

This clonotype showed up just a few times. This chain connects TRBV7-9 to TRBJ1-5, with D perhaps TRBD1 (5 bases). Trimming removed 5 bases from V and 9 bases from J, with 20 bases in between. Per the germline V gene, CDR1 is SEHNR and CDR2 is FQNEAQ (reference sequence). The CDR3 is made up of 15 amino acids. In nucleotides, the CDR3 is TGTGCCAGCAGCCGCTGGGACGGGGCTAGCGGGCCCCAGCATTTT. This translates into CASSRWDGASGPQHF. The full variable domain, its missing parts supplied by reference TRBV7-9 and TRBJ1-5, is DTGVSQNPRHKITKRGQNVTFRCDPISEHNRLYWYRQTLGQGPEFLTYFQNEAQLEKSRLLSDRFSAERPKGSFSTLEIQRTEQGDSAMYLCASSRWDGASGPQHFGDGTRLSIL.

The chain is built from TRBV6-1 and TRBJ2-5, with a possible D match to TRBD2 (7 bases). CDR1 MNHNS and CDR2 SASEGT come from the germline V gene. The CDR3 is 15 residues long. The V end lost 0 bases, the J end lost 4 bases, and 12 bases lay between the germline ends. The CDR3 DNA reads TGTGCCAGCAGTGAAGCGGGGGGGGCCGGAGAGACCCAGTACTTC. Its protein product is CASSEAGGAGETQYF.

This clonotype turned up a few times. This chain joins TRBV24-1 and TRBJ2-7, with a weak D call TRBD2 (5 bases). From germline, CDR1 is KGHDR and CDR2 SFDVKD. The CDR3 has 12 amino acids. V dropped 1 base and J dropped 5 bases, with 5 bases sitting between them. In nucleotides, the CDR3 is TGTGCCACCAGTGATTTCGGGAACGAGCAGTACTTC. It yields the protein CATSDFGNEQYF.

As for this clonotype: This could be a read error, since a much larger clone is one nucleotide away. V gene TRBV9 combines with J gene TRBJ1-3; D unresolved. CDR1 is SGDLS and CDR2 is YYNGEE in the germline V gene. The V and J ends lost 0 bases and 0 bases respectively, with 4 bases between them. The CDR3 is made up of 14 amino acids. CDR3 in DNA: TGTGCCAGCAGCGTAGAAAGCTCTGGAAACACCATATATTTT. Translated: CASSVESSGNTIYF.

This clonotype was seen more than once but under ten times. This chain connects TRBV7-9 to TRBJ2-1, with TRBD2 identical over 7 bases. The trim removed 0 bases at V and 4 bases at J, leaving 6 bases unmatched. Germline CDR1 SEHNR, CDR2 FQNEAQ (reference sequence). The CDR3 totals 16 residues. CDR3 loop: CASSLAWLADYNEQFF. Here the CDR3 DNA reads TGTGCCAGCAGCTTAGCTTGGCTAGCGGATTACAATGAGCAGTTCTTC.

The gene calls are TRBV11-2 and TRBJ2-2, with TRBD2 matching over 15 bases. Trimming cost V 5 bases and J 4 bases; bases outside gene matches: 8. The CDR3 extends over 18 amino acids. CDR1 and CDR2 from the germline V gene are SGHAT and FQNNGV. The CDR3 here is CASSPGLAGGPGTGELFF. Here the CDR3 DNA reads TGTGCCAGCAGCCCCGGACTAGCGGGGGGGCCGGGCACCGGGGAGCTGTTTTTT.

The chain joins TRBV27 to TRBJ2-7; 7 positions match TRBD1. The J segment lost 3 bases and the V segment lost 5 bases, leaving 13 bases of the junction unmatched. Germline V gene data show CDR1 as MNHEY and CDR2 as SMNVEV (reference sequence). The CDR3 covers 16 residues. The CDR3 DNA is TGTGCCAGCAGTCCCAGGGGGAAGACAGGGCGCTACGAGCAGTACTTC. Its protein is CASSPRGKTGRYEQYF.

The chain is built from TRBV5-1 and TRBJ2-3; TRBD1 agrees at 7 bases. The germline V gene has CDR1 SGHRS and CDR2 YFSETQ. Trimming cost V 1 base and J 1 base; bases outside gene matches: 6. This CDR3 region has 16 residues. In DNA, the CDR3 is TGCGCCAGCAGCTTGTACAACAGGGGAGGCACAGATACGCAGTATTTT. It translates to CASSLYNRGGTDTQYF.

The CDR3 nucleotides read TGTGCCAGCAGCACACCCTCGGCACGTCTTCAGTACTTC. It specifies CASSTPSARLQYF. The chain joins TRBV6-1 to TRBJ2-7, with D unclear. The V end lost 6 bases, the J end lost 10 bases, and 19 bases lay between the germline ends. Germline V gives CDR1 MNHNS, CDR2 SASEGT. The CDR3 is 13 amino acids.

This clonotype has more than one count but fewer than ten. V is TRBV5-1 and J is TRBJ2-7, with 10 bases fitting TRBD2. CDR1 is SGHRS and CDR2 is YFSETQ in the germline V gene. V gave up 0 bases and J gave up 0 bases; unmatched junction bases: 6. This CDR3 region has 17 residues. The CDR3 sequence: CASSLEGLALVSYEQYF. In nucleotides, the CDR3 is TGCGCCAGCAGCTTGGAGGGACTAGCGCTCGTCTCCTACGAGCAGTACTTC.

This clonotype was seen ten or more times. The J gene is TRBJ2-5, the V gene TRBV18, with TRBD1 matching over 10 bases. Trimming removed 0 bases from V and 5 bases from J; junction bases left unmatched: 0. Germline V lookup: CDR1 KGHSH, CDR2 LQKENI. CDR3 length: 14 residues. The CDR3 bases are TGTGCCAGCTCACCACCGGGACAGGGGGAGACCCAGTACTTC. Translated, it gives CASSPPGQGETQYF.

This clonotype was seen a few times. V gene TRBV10-3 combines with J gene TRBJ1-4; 8 bases are a match to TRBD1. The CDR3 length is 13 residues. V dropped 6 bases and J dropped 3; count of bases not matched to a gene: 0. Germline V gene lookup returns CDR1 ENHRY and CDR2 SYGVKD. The CDR3, as DNA: TGTGCCATCAGCAGGGGGCCTAATGAAAAACTGTTTTTT. It encodes CAISRGPNEKLFF.

A few counts support this clonotype. CDR3 in amino acids: CASSQFETQYF. CDR3 bases: TGCGCCAGCAGCCAATTCGAGACCCAGTACTTC. The chain employs TRBV4-1 and TRBJ2-5; D not resolved. CDR3 length: 11 amino acids. Germline lookup yields CDR1 MGHRA and CDR2 YSYEKL. V lost 2 bases and J lost 5, with 3 bases in between.

This clonotype was observed a handful of times. The rearrangement uses TRBV12-3 or TRBV12-4 and TRBJ1-5, with D possibly being TRBD1 (5 bases). Trimming took off 1 base at V and 8 bases at J, with 15 bases between the two ends. The CDR3 length is 15 residues. The CDR3 DNA follows: TGTGCCAGCAGTTTAGGGGGGGGTGCTGGTGAGCCCCAGCATTTT. It yields the protein CASSLGGGAGEPQHF.

V and J are TRBV12-3 or TRBV12-4 and TRBJ2-7; TRBD1 agrees at 8 bases. The V segment lost 5 bases and the J segment 0 bases; nucleotides outside the gene matches: 9. This CDR3 has 16 residues. The CDR3 nucleotides are TGTGCCAGCAGTCCCAGACAGGGGCGGAGCTCCTACGAGCAGTACTTC. This translates into CASSPRQGRSSYEQYF.

The table lists this clonotype with a few counts. The V call is TRBV12-3 or TRBV12-4, the J call TRBJ2-2, with TRBD2 matching 10 bases. The CDR3 totals 17 residues. With V trimmed by 5 bases and J by 1 base, 7 bases remained unmatched. The DNA for the CDR3 is TGTGCCAGCAGTCCACAAGTAGCGGGGGGGAACACCGGGGAGCTGTTTTTT. It yields the protein CASSPQVAGGNTGELFF.

This clonotype was detected many times. The V gene is TRBV4-2, the J gene TRBJ1-2; no clear D. From germline, CDR1 is LGHNA and CDR2 YNFKEQ. This CDR3 is 14 amino acids long. Trimming removed 0 bases from V and 4 bases from J, with 9 bases in between. The DNA of the CDR3 is TGTGCCAGCAGCCAAGATCTGGGGAGCTATGGCTACACCTTC. Protein: CASSQDLGSYGYTF.

This chain uses TRBV11-1 with TRBJ1-1; unclear D gene. The CDR3 consists of 15 residues. The ends were cut back, 5 bases at V and 0 bases at J, with 13 bases in the middle. CDR1 SGHAT and CDR2 FQDESV come from the germline V gene (reference sequence). This CDR3 is CASSHRTILNTEAFF. The DNA for the CDR3 is TGTGCCAGCAGCCACCGGACGATCCTGAACACTGAAGCTTTCTTT.

The J gene is TRBJ2-7, the V gene TRBV24-1; D gene ambiguous. The V end lost 3 bases, the J end lost 2 bases, and 10 bases lay between the germline ends. Germline assignment: CDR1 KGHDR and CDR2 SFDVKD. The CDR3 spans 14 residues. The CDR3 coding sequence is TGTGCCACCAGTGATGGAAAGGGCACCTACGAGCAGTACTTC. Its protein product is CATSDGKGTYEQYF.

Notes on this clonotype: With a much larger clone just one base away, this may be a read error. The genes are TRBV12-3 or TRBV12-4 and TRBJ2-2, with D hard to call. The CDR3 has 14 residues. CDR3 DNA sequence: TGTGCCAGCAGGTTAGGGCAGAACACCGGGGAGCTGTTTTTT. Translation gives CASRLGQNTGELFF.